Listed here are 2 T cell receptor beta chains from one sample, sequenced in a study of CD8+ T cells in alopecia areata. Extraction of RNA preceded its reverse transcription into cDNA, which served as the sequencing template. Assay used: immunoSEQ multiplex PCR; TCRdb lists only in-frame clones, some missing. Among approximately 130,000 clones, about 50% were seen once, and the ten largest hold about 10%. The sample was NKG2D-low CD8+ T cells sorted from blood. The receptors originated from a human donor with alopecia areata.

In this sample, this clone turned up a few times. The chain is built from TRBV14 and TRBJ2-5; D unclear. The CDR3 sequence is 14 residues long. Germline V gene sequence: CDR1 SGHDN, CDR2 FVKESK. V lost 1 base and J 2 bases, leaving 8 bases between the germline ends. The chain's CDR3 is CASSQVTGQETQYF. The CDR3 nucleotides are TGTGCCAGCAGCCAAGTAACCGGGCAAGAGACCCAGTACTTC.

The gene calls are TRBV29-1 and TRBJ2-1; a possible D gene is TRBD1 (5 bases). V was clipped by 3 bases and J by 3 bases, with 9 bases between them. This CDR3 comprises 13 residues. Germline V gene lookup returns CDR1 SQVTM and CDR2 ANQGSEA. This chain's CDR3 is CSVDRENYNEQFF. The CDR3 coding sequence is TGCAGCGTTGACAGGGAAAACTACAATGAGCAGTTCTTC.